This T cell receptor beta chain originates from a study of blood T cell repertoires in COVID-19. Study details: Samples taken during acute and convalescent COVID-19 were collected in the United States, Italy and Spain. Sources were T cells, B-cell-depleted T cells, or PBMCs; the material itself was cDNA or gDNA.

CDR1 is KGHSH and CDR2 is LQKENI in the germline V gene. The CDR3 runs to 14 residues. V was shortened by 3 bases and J by 1 base, with 9 bases between the two germline ends. As handled by the study authors: Estimated nucleated cell counts came from reference gene primer amplification. Clones were sequenced by immunoSEQ multiplex PCR, and TCRdb holds only the in-frame ones, with some missing. That table gives V, J and clone size, and the DNA gave D and trimming. The sample lists tens of thousands of clones, over 65% seen once, with 5.9% in the top ten. Material for sequencing was peripheral blood. The chain combines TRBV18 with TRBJ1-1, with D perhaps matching TRBD1 (5 bases). The source of this sequence is a woman aged 55-69 years with acute or convalescent COVID-19. CDR3 in amino acids: CASSPLTANTEAFF. The CDR3 DNA reads as TGTGCCAGCTCACCGTTGACAGCGAACACTGAAGCTTTCTTT.